These T cell receptor beta chains were read from a single sample in a study of regulatory T cells in long-lasting Graves disease. TCRdb reprocessed the multiplex PCR reads via MiXCR and lists one record per CDR3 protein. Here the sample spans about 470,000 distinct CDR3 sequences, about a sixth being singletons. The same sample was also used in a study of T cells in Graves' hyperthyroidism and ophthalmopathy.

The specimen comprised peripheral blood mononuclear cells (PBMCs), sampled at new diagnosis, from a patient treated with antithyroid drugs. These receptors all stem from a man aged 35 to 55 with Graves disease. Each CDR3 is given with its conserved first and last residue. Each record gives: J gene, V gene, CDR3 protein.

J: TRBJ2-1; V: TRBV7-9; CDR3: CASSSRGTVDYNEQFF
J: TRBJ2-1; V: TRBV5-1; CDR3: CASMAGEYNEQFF
J: TRBJ1-4; V: TRBV12-3/TRBV12-4; CDR3: CASRFRGEKLFF
J: TRBJ2-1; V: TRBV11-2; CDR3: CASSYADGAYNEQFF
J: TRBJ2-2; V: TRBV7-2; CDR3: CASSPRTVTGELFF
J: TRBJ1-6; V: TRBV20-1; CDR3: CSARGGGSYNSPLHF
J: TRBJ2-1; V: TRBV24-1; CDR3: CATSDGGRSSYNEQFF
J: TRBJ1-1; V: TRBV6-2/TRBV6-3; CDR3: CASSVFAGGENTEAFF
J: TRBJ2-1; V: TRBV5-1; CDR3: CASTLSGRAHNEQFF
J: TRBJ1-2; V: TRBV30; CDR3: CAWSGSGTYGYTF
J: TRBJ2-1; V: TRBV12-3/TRBV12-4; CDR3: CASSLVQGGINEQFF
J: TRBJ2-3; V: TRBV20-1; CDR3: CSARMTPSTDTQYF
J: TRBJ2-3; V: TRBV20-1; CDR3: CSARETAGNRDTQYF
J: TRBJ2-1; V: TRBV4-1; CDR3: CASSQDAGTGGNEQFF
J: TRBJ2-3; V: TRBV7-3; CDR3: CASSFRGVDTQYF
J: TRBJ2-1; V: TRBV2; CDR3: CASSVNPGGEQFF
J: TRBJ1-5; V: TRBV28; CDR3: CASRTWGLDQPQHF
J: TRBJ2-3; V: TRBV7-9; CDR3: CASSLPGQGMDTQYF
J: TRBJ2-2; V: TRBV6-2/TRBV6-3; CDR3: CASNGGSGELFF
J: TRBJ2-3; V: TRBV11-2; CDR3: CASSLTLADTQYF
J: TRBJ2-7; V: TRBV6-1; CDR3: CAISAGGTGVEQYF
J: TRBJ2-1; V: TRBV7-9; CDR3: CASSLMGGLVNEQFF
J: TRBJ1-2; V: TRBV12-3/TRBV12-4; CDR3: CASSFRGAGGYTF
J: TRBJ2-5; V: TRBV2; CDR3: CASSGPIRETQYF
J: TRBJ2-1; V: TRBV2; CDR3: CASSEGRAAYNEQFF
J: TRBJ2-7; V: TRBV19; CDR3: CASSETRSSYEQYF
J: TRBJ2-7; V: TRBV20-1; CDR3: CSARDTPALGQYF